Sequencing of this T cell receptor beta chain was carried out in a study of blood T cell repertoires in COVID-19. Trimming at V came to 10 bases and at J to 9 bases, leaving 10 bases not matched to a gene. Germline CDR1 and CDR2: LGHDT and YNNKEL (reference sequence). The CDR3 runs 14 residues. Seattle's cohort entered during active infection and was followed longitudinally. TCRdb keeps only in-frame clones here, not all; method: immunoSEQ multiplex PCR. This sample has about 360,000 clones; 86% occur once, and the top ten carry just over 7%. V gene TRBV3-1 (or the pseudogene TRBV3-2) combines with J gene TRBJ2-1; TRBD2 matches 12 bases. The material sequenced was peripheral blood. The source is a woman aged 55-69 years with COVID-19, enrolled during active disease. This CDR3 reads CATSTSGGEGEQFF. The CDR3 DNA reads TGTGCCACGTCGACTAGCGGGGGCGAAGGTGAGCAGTTCTTC.